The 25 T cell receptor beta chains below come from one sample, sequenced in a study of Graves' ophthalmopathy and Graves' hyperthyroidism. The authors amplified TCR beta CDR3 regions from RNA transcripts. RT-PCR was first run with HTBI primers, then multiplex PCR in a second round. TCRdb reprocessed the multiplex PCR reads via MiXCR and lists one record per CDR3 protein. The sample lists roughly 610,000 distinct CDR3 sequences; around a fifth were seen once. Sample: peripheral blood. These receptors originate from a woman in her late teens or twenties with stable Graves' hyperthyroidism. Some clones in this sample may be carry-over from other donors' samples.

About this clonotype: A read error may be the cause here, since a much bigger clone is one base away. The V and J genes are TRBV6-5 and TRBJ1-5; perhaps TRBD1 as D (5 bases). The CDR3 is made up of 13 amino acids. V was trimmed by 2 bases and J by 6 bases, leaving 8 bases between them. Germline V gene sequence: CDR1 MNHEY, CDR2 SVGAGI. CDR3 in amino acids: CASSYRGTQPQHF. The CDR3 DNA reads TGTGCCAGCAGTTACCGGGGCACTCAGCCCCAGCATTTT.

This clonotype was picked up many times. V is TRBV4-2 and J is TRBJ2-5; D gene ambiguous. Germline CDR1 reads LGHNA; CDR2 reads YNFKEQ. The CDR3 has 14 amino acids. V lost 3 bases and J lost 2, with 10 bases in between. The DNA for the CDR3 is TGTGCCAGCAGCCATAGACTGTATCAAGAGACCCAGTACTTC. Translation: CASSHRLYQETQYF.

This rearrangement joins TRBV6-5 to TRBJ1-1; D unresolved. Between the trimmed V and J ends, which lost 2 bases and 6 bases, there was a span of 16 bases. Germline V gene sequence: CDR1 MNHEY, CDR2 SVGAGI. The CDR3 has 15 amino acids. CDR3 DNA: TGTGCCAGCAGTTACCCCCCCGGGCAGGCCCCTGAAGCTTTCTTT. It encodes CASSYPPGQAPEAFF.

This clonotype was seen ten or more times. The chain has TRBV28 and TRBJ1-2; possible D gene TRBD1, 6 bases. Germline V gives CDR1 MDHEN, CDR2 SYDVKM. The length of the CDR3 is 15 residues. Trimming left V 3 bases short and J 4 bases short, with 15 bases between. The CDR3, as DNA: TGTGCCAGCAGTTTGGGGCAGGGGACTACCTATGGCTACACCTTC. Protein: CASSLGQGTTYGYTF.

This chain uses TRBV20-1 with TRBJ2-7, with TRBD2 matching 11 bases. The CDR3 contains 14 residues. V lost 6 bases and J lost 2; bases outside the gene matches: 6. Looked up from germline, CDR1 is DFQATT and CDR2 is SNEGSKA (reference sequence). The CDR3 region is CSAGTSGNTYEQYF. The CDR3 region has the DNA TGCAGTGCAGGGACTAGCGGTAATACCTACGAGCAGTACTTC.

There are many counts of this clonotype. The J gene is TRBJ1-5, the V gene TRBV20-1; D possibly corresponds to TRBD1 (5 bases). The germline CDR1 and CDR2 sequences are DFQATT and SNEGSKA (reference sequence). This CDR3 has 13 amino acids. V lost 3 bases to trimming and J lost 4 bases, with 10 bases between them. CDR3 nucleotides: TGCAGTGCTAGCGACAGACTAAATCAGCCCCAGCATTTT. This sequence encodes CSASDRLNQPQHF.

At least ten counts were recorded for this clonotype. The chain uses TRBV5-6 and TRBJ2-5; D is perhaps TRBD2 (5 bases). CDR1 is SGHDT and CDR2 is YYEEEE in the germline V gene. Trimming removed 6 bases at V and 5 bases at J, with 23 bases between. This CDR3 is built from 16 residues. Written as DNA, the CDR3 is TGTGCCAGCATCCCGCGGGCGGGCTCCCGGCGGGAGACCCAGTACTTC. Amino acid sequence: CASIPRAGSRRETQYF.

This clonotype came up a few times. The CDR3 protein is CAWRTHLSGNTIYF. CDR3 in DNA: TGTGCCTGGAGGACCCACCTCTCTGGAAACACCATATATTTT. The chain is built from TRBV30 and TRBJ1-3; unclear D gene. Germline V gives CDR1 GTSNPN, CDR2 SVGIG (reference sequence). The CDR3 is 14 amino acids. Trimming removed 3 bases at V and 0 bases at J, with 9 bases between. Full variable domain (rest looked up from reference TRBV30 and TRBJ1-3): SQTIHQWPATLVQPVGSPLSLECTVEGTSNPNLYWYRQAAGRGLQLLFYSVGIGQISSEVPQNLSASRPQDRQFILSSKKLLLSDSGFYLCAWRTHLSGNTIYFGEGSWLTVV.

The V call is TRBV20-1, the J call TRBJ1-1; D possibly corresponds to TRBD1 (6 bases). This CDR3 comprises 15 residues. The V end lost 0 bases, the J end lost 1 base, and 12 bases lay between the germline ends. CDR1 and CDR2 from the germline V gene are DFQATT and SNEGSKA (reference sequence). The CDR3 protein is CSARETGTQNTEAFF. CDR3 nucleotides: TGCAGTGCTAGAGAAACCGGGACACAGAACACTGAAGCTTTCTTT.

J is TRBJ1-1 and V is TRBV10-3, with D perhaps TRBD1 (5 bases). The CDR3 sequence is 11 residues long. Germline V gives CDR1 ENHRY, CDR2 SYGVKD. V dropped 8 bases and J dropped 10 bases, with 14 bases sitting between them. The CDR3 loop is CAIGDRQVAFF. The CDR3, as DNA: TGTGCCATCGGGGACCGCCAAGTAGCTTTCTTT.

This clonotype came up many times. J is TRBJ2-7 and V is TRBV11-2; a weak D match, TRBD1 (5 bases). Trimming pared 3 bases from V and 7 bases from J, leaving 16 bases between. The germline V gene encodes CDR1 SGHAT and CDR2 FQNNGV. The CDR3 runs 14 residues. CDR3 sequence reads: CASSFPGAGYEQYF. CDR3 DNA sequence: TGTGCCAGCAGCTTTCCTGGGGCAGGGTATGAGCAGTACTTC.

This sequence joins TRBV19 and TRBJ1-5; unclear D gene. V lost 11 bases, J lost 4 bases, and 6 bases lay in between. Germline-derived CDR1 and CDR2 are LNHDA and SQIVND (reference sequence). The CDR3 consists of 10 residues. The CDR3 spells CARGNQPQHF. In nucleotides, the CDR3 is TGTGCCCGGGGAAATCAGCCCCAGCATTTT.

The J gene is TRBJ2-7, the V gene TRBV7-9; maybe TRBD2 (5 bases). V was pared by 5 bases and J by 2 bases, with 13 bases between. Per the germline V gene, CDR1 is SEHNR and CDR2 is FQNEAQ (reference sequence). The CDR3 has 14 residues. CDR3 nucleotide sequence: TGTGCCAGCAGCCGGGGTTCTTCCCCCTACGAGCAGTACTTC. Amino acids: CASSRGSSPYEQYF.

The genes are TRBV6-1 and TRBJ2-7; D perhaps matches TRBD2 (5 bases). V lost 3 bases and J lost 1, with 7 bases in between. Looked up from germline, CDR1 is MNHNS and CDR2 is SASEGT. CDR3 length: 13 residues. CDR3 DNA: TGTGCCAGCAGTGATAGGGAGTCCTACGAGCAGTACTTC. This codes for CASSDRESYEQYF.

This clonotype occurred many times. In nucleotides, the CDR3 is TGTGCCAGCAGGGGATGGTGGGGGGCGGCCACTGAAGCTTTCTTT. It specifies CASRGWWGAATEAFF. The chain uses TRBV6-1 and TRBJ1-1, with D possibly TRBD1 on 6 matching bases. Per the germline V gene, CDR1 is MNHNS and CDR2 is SASEGT. The CDR3 loop spans 15 amino acids. V was clipped by 6 bases and J by 4 bases, with 18 bases between them.

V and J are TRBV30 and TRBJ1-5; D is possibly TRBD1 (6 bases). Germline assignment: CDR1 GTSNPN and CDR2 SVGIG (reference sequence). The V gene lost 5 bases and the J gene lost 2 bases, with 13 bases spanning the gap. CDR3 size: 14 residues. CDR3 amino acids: CAWASPGGNQPQHF. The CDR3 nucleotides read TGTGCCTGGGCCTCCCCAGGGGGCAATCAGCCCCAGCATTTT.

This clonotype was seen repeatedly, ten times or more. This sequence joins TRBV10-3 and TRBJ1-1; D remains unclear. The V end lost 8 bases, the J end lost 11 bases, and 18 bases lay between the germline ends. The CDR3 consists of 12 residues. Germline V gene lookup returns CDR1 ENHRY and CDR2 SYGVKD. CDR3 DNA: TGTGCCATCGGTTACGAGGAAACGGGGGCTTTCTTT. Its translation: CAIGYEETGAFF.

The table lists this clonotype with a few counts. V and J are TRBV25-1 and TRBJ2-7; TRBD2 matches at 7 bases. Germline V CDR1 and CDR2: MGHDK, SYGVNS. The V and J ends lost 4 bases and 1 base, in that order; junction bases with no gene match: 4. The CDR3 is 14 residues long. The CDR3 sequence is CASSVTRESYEQYF. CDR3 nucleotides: TGTGCCAGCAGTGTAACGCGGGAGTCCTACGAGCAGTACTTC.

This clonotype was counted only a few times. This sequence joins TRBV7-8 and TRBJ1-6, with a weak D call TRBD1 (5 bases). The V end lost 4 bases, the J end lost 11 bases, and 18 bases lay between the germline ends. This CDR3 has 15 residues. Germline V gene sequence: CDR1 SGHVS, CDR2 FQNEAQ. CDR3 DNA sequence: TGTGCCAGCAGCTCCATGGGACCGACCTCGACACCCCTCCACTTT. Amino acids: CASSSMGPTSTPLHF.

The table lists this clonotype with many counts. The CDR3 is CASSRLLRYGYTF. The CDR3 DNA is TGTGCCAGCAGCCGACTTTTACGGTATGGCTACACCTTC. V and J are TRBV7-9 and TRBJ1-2; D remains ambiguous. Germline CDR1 and CDR2: SEHNR and FQNEAQ (reference sequence). Trimming took 5 bases from V and 5 from J, leaving 12 bases between them. CDR3 size: 13 residues. Using reference TRBV7-9 and TRBJ1-2 for the parts outside the CDR3, the full variable domain is DTGVSQNPRHKITKRGQNVTFRCDPISEHNRLYWYRQTLGQGPEFLTYFQNEAQLEKSRLLSDRFSAERPKGSFSTLEIQRTEQGDSAMYLCASSRLLRYGYTFGSGTRLTVV.

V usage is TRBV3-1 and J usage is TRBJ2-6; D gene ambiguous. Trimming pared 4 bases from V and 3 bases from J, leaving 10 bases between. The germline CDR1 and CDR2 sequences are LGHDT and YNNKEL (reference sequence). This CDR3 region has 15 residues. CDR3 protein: CASSPVGGGANVLTF. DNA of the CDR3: TGTGCCAGCAGCCCCGTGGGTGGTGGGGCCAACGTCCTGACTTTC.

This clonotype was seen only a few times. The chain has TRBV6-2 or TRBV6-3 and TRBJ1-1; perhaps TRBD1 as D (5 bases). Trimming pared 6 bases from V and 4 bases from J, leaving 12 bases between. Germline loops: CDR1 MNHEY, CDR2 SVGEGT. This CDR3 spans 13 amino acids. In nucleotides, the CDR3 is TGTGCCAGCAGCTACAGTGGGGCCACTGAAGCTTTCTTT. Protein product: CASSYSGATEAFF.

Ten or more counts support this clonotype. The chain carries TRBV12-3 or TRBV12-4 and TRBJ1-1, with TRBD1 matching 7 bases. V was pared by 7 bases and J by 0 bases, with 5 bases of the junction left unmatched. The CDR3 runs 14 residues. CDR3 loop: CASIRQGLNTEAFF. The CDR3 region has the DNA TGTGCCAGCATCCGACAGGGACTGAACACTGAAGCTTTCTTT.

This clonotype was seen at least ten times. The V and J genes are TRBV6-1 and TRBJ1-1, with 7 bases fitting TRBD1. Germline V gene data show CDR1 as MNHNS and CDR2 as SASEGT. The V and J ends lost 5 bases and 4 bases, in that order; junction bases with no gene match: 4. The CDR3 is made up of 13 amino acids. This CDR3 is CASSPSGGTEAFF. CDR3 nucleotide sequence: TGTGCCAGCAGTCCTTCAGGGGGCACTGAAGCTTTCTTT.

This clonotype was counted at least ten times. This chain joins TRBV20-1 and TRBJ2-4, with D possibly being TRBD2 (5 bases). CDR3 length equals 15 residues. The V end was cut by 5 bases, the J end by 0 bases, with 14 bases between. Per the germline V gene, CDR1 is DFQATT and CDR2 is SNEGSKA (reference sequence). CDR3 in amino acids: CSAAALEVAKNIQYF. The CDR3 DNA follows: TGCAGTGCTGCGGCTCTGGAGGTAGCCAAAAACATTCAGTACTTC.